The rows below give T cell receptor beta chains drawn from one sample of a study of cytomegalovirus exposure and HLA in healthy donors. The assay was immunoSEQ multiplex PCR, and TCRdb's table has in-frame clones only and misses some. The sample records under 200,000 clones, about 71% being singletons. Sequenced input: PBMCs. These receptors all come from a woman aged 25 to 39 in good health and CMV-seronegative. Both conserved end residues are part of each CDR3. Each record gives: V gene, D gene, CDR3 length, clone size, J gene, CDR3 protein, CDR3 DNA. A D gene is named only where the DNA matches it firmly. Size is stated for part of the rows, as once, few or many counts, or as a class when the clone is expanded.

V: TRBV7-2
D: NA
length: 15
size: NA
J: TRBJ2-1
CDR3: CASSRTASSYNEQFF
DNA: TGTGCCAGCAGCCGGACAGCCAGCTCCTACAATGAGCAGTTCTTC

V: TRBV27
D: TRBD1
length: 13
size: once
J: TRBJ2-1
CDR3: CASSRTGGHEQFF
DNA: TGTGCCAGCAGTCGTACAGGGGGGCATGAGCAGTTCTTC

V: TRBV2
D: NA
length: 18
size: NA
J: TRBJ1-5
CDR3: CASSAPTWTVYSNQPQHF
DNA: TGTGCCAGCAGTGCGCCAACCTGGACAGTCTATAGCAATCAGCCCCAGCATTTT

V: TRBV7-6
D: NA
length: 15
size: NA
J: TRBJ2-7
CDR3: CASSLGVAEGDEQYF
DNA: TGTGCCAGCAGCTTAGGTGTGGCCGAGGGCGACGAGCAGTACTTC

V: TRBV7-9
D: TRBD1
length: 14
size: few
J: TRBJ1-1
CDR3: CASSQGQMNTEAFF
DNA: TGTGCCAGCAGCCAGGGACAGATGAACACTGAAGCTTTCTTT

V: TRBV20-1
D: NA
length: 11
size: NA
J: TRBJ2-5
CDR3: CSARGGETQYF
DNA: TGCAGTGCTAGGGGCGGGGAGACCCAGTACTTC

V: TRBV4-3
D: NA
length: 14
size: once
J: TRBJ1-3
CDR3: CASSQEGTGNTIYF
DNA: TGCGCCAGCAGCCAAGAGGGCACTGGAAACACCATATATTTT

V: TRBV28
D: TRBD2
length: 17
size: NA
J: TRBJ2-7
CDR3: CASSSTWLARGAYEQYF
DNA: TGTGCCAGCAGTTCAACTTGGCTAGCGCGGGGGGCCTACGAGCAGTACTTC

V: TRBV9
D: NA
length: 15
size: NA
J: TRBJ2-2
CDR3: CASSVGGLNTGELFF
DNA: TGTGCCAGCAGCGTAGGGGGGCTGAACACCGGGGAGCTGTTTTTT

V: TRBV10-3
D: TRBD1
length: 15
size: once
J: TRBJ1-6
CDR3: CATRQGLGDNSPLHF
DNA: TGTGCCACCCGACAGGGTTTGGGGGATAATTCACCCCTCCACTTT

V: TRBV19
D: NA
length: 16
size: medium-sized
J: TRBJ1-5
CDR3: CASSLSIGQYNQPQHF
DNA: TGTGCCAGTAGCCTTTCGATTGGACAGTATAATCAGCCCCAGCATTTT

V: TRBV7-6
D: NA
length: 18
size: NA
J: TRBJ1-5
CDR3: CASSPHVGDWEGNQPQHF
DNA: TGTGCCAGCAGCCCCCATGTTGGAGATTGGGAGGGCAATCAGCCCCAGCATTTT

V: TRBV9
D: NA
length: 14
size: NA
J: TRBJ2-7
CDR3: CASSAGQSSYEQYF
DNA: TGTGCCAGCAGCGCGGGACAAAGCTCCTACGAGCAGTACTTC

V: TRBV9
D: NA
length: 14
size: NA
J: TRBJ1-5
CDR3: CASSPTPGDQPQHF
DNA: TGTGCCAGCAGCCCTACCCCAGGGGATCAGCCCCAGCATTTT

V: TRBV10-2
D: TRBD1
length: 13
size: NA
J: TRBJ1-5
CDR3: CASGGTVEQPQHF
DNA: TGCGCCAGCGGAGGGACAGTCGAACAGCCCCAGCATTTT

V: TRBV19
D: TRBD2
length: 15
size: NA
J: TRBJ2-1
CDR3: CASSTGTSGRNEQFF
DNA: TGTGCCAGTTCAACCGGGACTAGCGGGAGAAATGAGCAGTTCTTC

V: TRBV7-9
D: NA
length: 12
size: NA
J: TRBJ1-1
CDR3: CSSSSASTGAFF
DNA: TGTTCCAGCAGCTCGGCCTCGACTGGAGCTTTCTTT

V: TRBV5-1
D: NA
length: 15
size: NA
J: TRBJ1-1
CDR3: CASSLRGRGYTEAFF
DNA: TGCGCCAGCAGTCTGAGGGGCAGGGGCTACACTGAAGCTTTCTTT

V: TRBV5-4
D: TRBD2
length: 13
size: few
J: TRBJ2-1
CDR3: CASSQGAGEEQFF
DNA: TGTGCCAGCAGCCAAGGGGCGGGAGAAGAGCAGTTCTTC

V: TRBV6-5
D: TRBD2
length: 14
size: NA
J: TRBJ2-7
CDR3: CASKNSGRADEQYF
DNA: TGTGCCAGCAAGAATAGCGGGAGGGCCGACGAGCAGTACTTC

V: TRBV6-1
D: NA
length: 14
size: NA
J: TRBJ1-4
CDR3: CASSPTGWEEKLFF
DNA: TGTGCCAGCAGCCCTACAGGGTGGGAAGAAAAACTGTTTTTT

V: TRBV28
D: TRBD1
length: 14
size: NA
J: TRBJ1-6
CDR3: CASRVTGGGGPLHF
DNA: TGTGCCAGCAGGGTAACAGGGGGCGGAGGACCCCTCCACTTT

V: TRBV23-1
D: NA
length: 12
size: NA
J: TRBJ2-5
CDR3: CASSHRQETQYF
DNA: TGCGCCAGCAGTCATCGCCAAGAGACCCAGTACTTC

V: TRBV19
D: NA
length: 17
size: few
J: TRBJ1-6
CDR3: CASSGPPGRSNNSPLHF
DNA: TGTGCCAGTAGTGGGCCGCCCGGGAGGTCGAATAATTCACCCCTCCACTTT

V: TRBV5-1
D: NA
length: 14
size: once
J: TRBJ1-5
CDR3: CASSLTGNNQPQHF
DNA: TGCGCCAGCAGCTTGACAGGGAACAATCAGCCCCAGCATTTT

V: TRBV5-4
D: NA
length: 14
size: NA
J: TRBJ2-5
CDR3: CASSLGGRGETQYF
DNA: TGTGCCAGCAGCTTGGGTGGGAGAGGTGAGACCCAGTACTTC

V: TRBV7-2
D: NA
length: 15
size: NA
J: TRBJ1-3
CDR3: CASSLGGNSGNTIYF
DNA: TGTGCCAGCAGCTTAGGGGGCAACTCTGGAAACACCATATATTTT

V: TRBV6-5
D: NA
length: 14
size: few
J: TRBJ2-7
CDR3: CASSPDMGPDEQYF
DNA: TGTGCCAGCAGTCCTGACATGGGTCCGGACGAGCAGTACTTC

V: TRBV29-1
D: NA
length: 15
size: NA
J: TRBJ2-1
CDR3: CSVLSGNPSYNEQFF
DNA: TGCAGCGTTTTATCCGGGAACCCCTCCTACAATGAGCAGTTCTTC

V: TRBV28
D: TRBD1
length: 15
size: NA
J: TRBJ1-2
CDR3: CASRETGVSNYGYTF
DNA: TGTGCCAGCCGCGAGACAGGGGTATCGAACTATGGCTACACCTTC

V: TRBV6-6
D: NA
length: 12
size: NA
J: TRBJ2-3
CDR3: CASTRDFATQYF
DNA: TGTGCCAGCACCCGGGACTTCGCGACGCAGTATTTT

V: TRBV18
D: TRBD1
length: 17
size: few
J: TRBJ1-3
CDR3: CASSPPEGDRTGNTIYF
DNA: TGTGCCAGCTCACCACCAGAAGGGGACAGGACTGGAAACACCATATATTTT

V: TRBV11-3
D: NA
length: 17
size: NA
J: TRBJ2-2
CDR3: CASSLSLRGPNTGELFF
DNA: TGTGCCAGCAGCTTATCTCTGCGAGGCCCGAACACCGGGGAGCTGTTTTTT

V: TRBV4-2
D: TRBD1
length: 15
size: few
J: TRBJ2-7
CDR3: CASSHHGQGAFEQYF
DNA: TGTGCCAGCAGCCACCATGGACAGGGGGCCTTCGAGCAGTACTTC

V: TRBV7-9
D: NA
length: 14
size: NA
J: TRBJ2-7
CDR3: CASSPRTEIYEQYF
DNA: TGTGCCAGCAGCCCAAGAACGGAGATCTACGAGCAGTACTTC

V: TRBV7-2
D: TRBD1
length: 15
size: few
J: TRBJ2-2
CDR3: CASSLAGTDTGELFF
DNA: TGTGCCAGCAGCTTAGCGGGGACAGACACCGGGGAGCTGTTTTTT

V: TRBV7-2
D: TRBD1
length: 14
size: NA
J: TRBJ2-7
CDR3: CASSFGQGPYEQYF
DNA: TGTGCCAGCAGCTTCGGACAGGGCCCCTACGAGCAGTACTTC

V: TRBV12-5
D: TRBD1
length: 15
size: NA
J: TRBJ1-6
CDR3: CASGANGQGGSPLHF
DNA: TGTGCTAGTGGTGCTAACGGACAGGGTGGTTCACCCCTCCACTTT

V: TRBV30
D: NA
length: 13
size: once
J: TRBJ1-2
CDR3: CAWSFAGRRGYTF
DNA: TGTGCCTGGAGTTTTGCAGGGCGTCGCGGCTACACCTTC

V: TRBV5-6
D: TRBD1
length: 16
size: NA
J: TRBJ2-5
CDR3: CASSWAGQGLIETQYF
DNA: TGTGCCAGCAGCTGGGCTGGACAGGGACTGATTGAGACCCAGTACTTC

V: TRBV6-5
D: TRBD1
length: 13
size: few
J: TRBJ1-2
CDR3: CASRTQGARGYTF
DNA: TGTGCCAGCAGGACCCAGGGGGCCAGGGGCTACACCTTC

V: TRBV28
D: TRBD2
length: 15
size: NA
J: TRBJ2-3
CDR3: CASTRLAGITDTQYF
DNA: TGTGCCAGCACCCGACTAGCGGGAATCACAGATACGCAGTATTTT